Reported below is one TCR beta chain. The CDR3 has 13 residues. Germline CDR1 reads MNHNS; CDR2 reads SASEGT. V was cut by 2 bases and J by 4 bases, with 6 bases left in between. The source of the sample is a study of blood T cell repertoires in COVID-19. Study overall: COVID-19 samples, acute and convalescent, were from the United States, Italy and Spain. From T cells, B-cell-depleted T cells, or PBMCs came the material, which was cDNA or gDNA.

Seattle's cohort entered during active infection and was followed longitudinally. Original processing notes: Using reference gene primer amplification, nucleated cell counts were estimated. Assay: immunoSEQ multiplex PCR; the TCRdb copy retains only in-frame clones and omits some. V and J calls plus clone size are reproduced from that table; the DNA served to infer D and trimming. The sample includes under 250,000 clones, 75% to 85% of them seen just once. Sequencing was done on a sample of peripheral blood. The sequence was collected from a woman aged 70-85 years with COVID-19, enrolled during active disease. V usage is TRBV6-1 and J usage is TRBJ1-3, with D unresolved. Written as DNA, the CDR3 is TGTGCCAGCAGTGAAAGAGAGGGAAACACCATATATTTT. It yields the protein CASSEREGNTIYF.